This section outlines one TCR beta chain sequence together with its context. Together with a sample-barcoded 5' primer, a J-beta primer mix was included in a second PCR lasting roughly 6 to 12 cycles. Each of the samples gave a minimum of 3 million paired-end reads that contained CDR3. Via MiXCR, TCRdb re-called the 5' RACE reads, giving one row per CDR3 protein. This table holds under 750,000 distinct CDR3 sequences, 40% to 55% found once. Germline V gene lookup returns CDR1 KGHDR and CDR2 SFDVKD. This CDR3 spans 13 amino acids. V lost 6 bases, J lost 2 bases, and 4 bases lay in between. The data derive from a study of blood T cells in healthy people across ages.

Source material: blood. The rearrangement links TRBV24-1 to TRBJ2-6; D remains unclear. The source of this sequence is a man older than 75 in good health. CDR3 protein: CATSTTGANVLTF. The CDR3 nucleotides are TGTGCCACCAGTACCACTGGGGCCAACGTCCTGACTTTC.